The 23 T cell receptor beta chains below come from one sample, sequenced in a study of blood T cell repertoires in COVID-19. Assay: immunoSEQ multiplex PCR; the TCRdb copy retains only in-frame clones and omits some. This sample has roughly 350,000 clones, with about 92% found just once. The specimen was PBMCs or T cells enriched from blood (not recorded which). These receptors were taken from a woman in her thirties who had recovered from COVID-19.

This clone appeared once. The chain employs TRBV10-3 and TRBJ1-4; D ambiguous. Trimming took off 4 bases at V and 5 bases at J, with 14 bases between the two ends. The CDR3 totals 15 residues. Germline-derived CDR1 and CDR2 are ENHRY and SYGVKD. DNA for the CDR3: TGTGCCATCAGTGGGTCGGCAGGCGAGAATGAAAAACTGTTTTTT. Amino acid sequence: CAISGSAGENEKLFF.

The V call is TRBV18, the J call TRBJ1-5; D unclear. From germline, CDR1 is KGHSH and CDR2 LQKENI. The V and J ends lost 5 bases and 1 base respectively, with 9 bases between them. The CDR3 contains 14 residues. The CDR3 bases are TGTGCCAGCTCAACCTACAGCAGCAATCAGCCCCAGCATTTT. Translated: CASSTYSSNQPQHF.

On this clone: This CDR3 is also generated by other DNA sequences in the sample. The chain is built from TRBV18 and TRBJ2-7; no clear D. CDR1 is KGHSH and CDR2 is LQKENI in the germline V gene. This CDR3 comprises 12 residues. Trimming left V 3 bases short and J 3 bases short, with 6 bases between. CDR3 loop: CASSPAGYEQYF. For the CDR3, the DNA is TGTGCCAGCTCACCCGCCGGCTACGAGCAGTACTTC.

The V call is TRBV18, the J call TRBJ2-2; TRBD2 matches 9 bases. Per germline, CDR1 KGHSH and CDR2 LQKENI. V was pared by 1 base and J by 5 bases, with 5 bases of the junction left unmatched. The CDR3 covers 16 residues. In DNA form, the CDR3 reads TGTGCCAGCTCACCACGAGCGGGAGGATCTACCGGGGAGCTGTTTTTT. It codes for CASSPRAGGSTGELFF.

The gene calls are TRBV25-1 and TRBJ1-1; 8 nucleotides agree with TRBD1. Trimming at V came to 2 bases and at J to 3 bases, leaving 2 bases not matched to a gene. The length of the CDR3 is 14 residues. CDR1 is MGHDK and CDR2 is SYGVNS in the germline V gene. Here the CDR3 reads CASSEQGAYTEAFF. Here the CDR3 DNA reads TGTGCCAGCAGTGAACAGGGGGCGTACACTGAAGCTTTCTTT.

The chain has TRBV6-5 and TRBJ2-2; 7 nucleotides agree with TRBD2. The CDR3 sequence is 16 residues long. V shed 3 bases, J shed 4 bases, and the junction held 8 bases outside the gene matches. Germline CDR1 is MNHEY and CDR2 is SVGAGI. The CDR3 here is CASSYRGGIITGELFF. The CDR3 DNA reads TGTGCCAGCAGTTATAGGGGAGGGATTATCACCGGGGAGCTGTTTTTT.

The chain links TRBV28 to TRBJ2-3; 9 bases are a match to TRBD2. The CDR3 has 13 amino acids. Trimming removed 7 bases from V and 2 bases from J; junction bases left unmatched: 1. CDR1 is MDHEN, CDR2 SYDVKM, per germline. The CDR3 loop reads CASTSGDTDTQYF. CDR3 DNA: TGTGCCAGCACTAGCGGGGACACAGATACGCAGTATTTT. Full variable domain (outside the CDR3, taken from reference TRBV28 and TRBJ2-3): DVKVTQSSRYLVKRTGEKVFLECVQDMDHENMFWYRQDPGLGLRLIYFSYDVKMKEKGDIPEGYSVSREKKERFSLILESASTNQTSMYLCASTSGDTDTQYFGPGTRLTVL.

The CDR3 coding sequence is TGTGCCAGCAGCCTTATTAGCGGGGGGGCGCGGAATGAGCAGTTCTTC. Translation gives CASSLISGGARNEQFF. J is TRBJ2-1 and V is TRBV7-3; 11 positions match TRBD2. Trimming cost V 5 bases and J 7 bases; bases outside gene matches: 10. This CDR3 spans 16 amino acids. The germline gives CDR1 SGHTA, CDR2 FQGTGA.

CDR3 amino acids: CASTASGRSPGADTQYF. The CDR3 DNA reads TGTGCCAGTACTGCGAGCGGGAGGTCCCCGGGGGCAGATACGCAGTATTTT. The genes are TRBV19 and TRBJ2-3; 9 bases are shared with TRBD2. This CDR3 has 17 residues. Trimming removed 7 bases from V and 4 bases from J; junction bases left unmatched: 15. Germline values: CDR1 LNHDA, CDR2 SQIVND (reference sequence).

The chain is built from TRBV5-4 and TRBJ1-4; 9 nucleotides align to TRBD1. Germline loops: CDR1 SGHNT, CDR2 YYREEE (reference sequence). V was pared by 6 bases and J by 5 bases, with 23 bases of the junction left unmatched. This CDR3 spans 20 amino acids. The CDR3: CASTNGRDRAHQALNEKLFF. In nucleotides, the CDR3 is TGTGCCAGCACCAACGGAAGGGACAGGGCCCATCAAGCCCTAAATGAAAAACTGTTTTTT.

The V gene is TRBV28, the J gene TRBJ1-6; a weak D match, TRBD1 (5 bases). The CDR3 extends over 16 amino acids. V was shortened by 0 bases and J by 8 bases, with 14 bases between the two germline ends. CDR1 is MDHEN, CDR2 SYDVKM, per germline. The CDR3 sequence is CASSLWQGTGYSPLHF. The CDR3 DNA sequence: TGTGCCAGCAGTTTATGGCAGGGTACTGGTTATTCACCCCTCCACTTT.

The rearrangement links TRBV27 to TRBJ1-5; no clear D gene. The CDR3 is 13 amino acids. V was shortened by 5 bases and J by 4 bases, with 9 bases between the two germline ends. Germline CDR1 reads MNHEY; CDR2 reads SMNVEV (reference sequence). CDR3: CASSHRDNQPQHF. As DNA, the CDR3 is TGTGCCAGCAGTCACCGAGATAATCAGCCCCAGCATTTT.

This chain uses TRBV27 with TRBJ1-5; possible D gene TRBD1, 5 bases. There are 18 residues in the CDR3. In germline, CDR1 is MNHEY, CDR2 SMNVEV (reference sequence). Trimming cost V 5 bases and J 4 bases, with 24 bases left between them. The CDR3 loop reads CASSPKAGLEGRNQPQHF. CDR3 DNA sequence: TGTGCCAGCAGTCCAAAGGCAGGTTTGGAGGGGCGGAATCAGCCCCAGCATTTT.

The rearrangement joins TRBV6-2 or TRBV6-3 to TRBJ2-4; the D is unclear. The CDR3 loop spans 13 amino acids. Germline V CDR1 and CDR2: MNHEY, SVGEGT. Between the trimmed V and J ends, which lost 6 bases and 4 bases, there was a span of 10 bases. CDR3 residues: CASSTHEKNIQYF. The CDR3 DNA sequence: TGTGCCAGCAGCACTCACGAGAAAAACATTCAGTACTTC.

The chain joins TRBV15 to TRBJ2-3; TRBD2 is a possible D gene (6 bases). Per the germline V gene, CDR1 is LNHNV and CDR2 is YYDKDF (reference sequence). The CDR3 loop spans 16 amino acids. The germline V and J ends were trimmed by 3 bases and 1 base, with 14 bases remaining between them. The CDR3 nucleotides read TGTGCCACCAGCAGCCGAGGTAGCGGACGCACAGATACGCAGTATTTT. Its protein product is CATSSRGSGRTDTQYF.

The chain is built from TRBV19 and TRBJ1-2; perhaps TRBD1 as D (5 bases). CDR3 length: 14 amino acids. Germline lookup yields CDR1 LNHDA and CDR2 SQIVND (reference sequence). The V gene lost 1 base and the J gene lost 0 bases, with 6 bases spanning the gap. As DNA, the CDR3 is TGTGCCAGTAGTATAGCAGGGACTAACTATGGCTACACCTTC. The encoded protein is CASSIAGTNYGYTF.

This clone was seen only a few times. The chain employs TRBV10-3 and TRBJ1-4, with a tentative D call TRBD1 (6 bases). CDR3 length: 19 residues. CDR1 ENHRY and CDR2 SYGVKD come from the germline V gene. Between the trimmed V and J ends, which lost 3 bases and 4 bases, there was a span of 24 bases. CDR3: CAISDPGGGSRLLNEKLFF. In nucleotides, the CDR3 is TGTGCCATCAGTGATCCGGGGGGCGGTAGCCGTTTACTTAATGAAAAACTGTTTTTT.

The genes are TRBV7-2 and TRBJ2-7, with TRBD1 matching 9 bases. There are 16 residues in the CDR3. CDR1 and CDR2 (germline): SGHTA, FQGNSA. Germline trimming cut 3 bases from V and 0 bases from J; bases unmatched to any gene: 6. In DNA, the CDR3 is TGTGCCAGCAGCTTCTCCGGGACAGGGAACTCCTACGAGCAGTACTTC. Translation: CASSFSGTGNSYEQYF.

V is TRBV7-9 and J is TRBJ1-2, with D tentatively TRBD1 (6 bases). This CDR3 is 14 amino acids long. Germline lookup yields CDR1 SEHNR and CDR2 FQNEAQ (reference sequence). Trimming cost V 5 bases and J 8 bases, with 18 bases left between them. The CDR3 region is CASSPKQGPWGYTF. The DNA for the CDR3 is TGTGCCAGCAGCCCTAAACAGGGCCCCTGGGGCTACACCTTC.

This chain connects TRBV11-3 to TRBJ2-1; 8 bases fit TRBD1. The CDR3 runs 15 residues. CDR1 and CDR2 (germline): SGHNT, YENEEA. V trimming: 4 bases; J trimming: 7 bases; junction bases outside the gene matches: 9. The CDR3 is CASSSDRDGLNEQFF. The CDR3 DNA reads TGTGCCAGCAGCTCGGACAGGGATGGCCTAAATGAGCAGTTCTTC. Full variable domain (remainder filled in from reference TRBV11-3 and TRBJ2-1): EAGVVQSPRYKIIEKKQPVAFWCNPISGHNTLYWYLQNLGQGPELLIRYENEEAVDDSQLPKDRFSAERLKGVDSTLKIQPAELGDSAVYLCASSSDRDGLNEQFFGPGTRLTVL.

The CDR3, as DNA: TGTGCCAGCTATGCGAGCTCTGGAAACACCATATATTTT. The encoded protein is CASYASSGNTIYF. This rearrangement joins TRBV12-3 or TRBV12-4 to TRBJ1-3, with unresolved D. V lost 8 bases and J lost 0, with 8 bases in between. The CDR3 runs 13 residues.

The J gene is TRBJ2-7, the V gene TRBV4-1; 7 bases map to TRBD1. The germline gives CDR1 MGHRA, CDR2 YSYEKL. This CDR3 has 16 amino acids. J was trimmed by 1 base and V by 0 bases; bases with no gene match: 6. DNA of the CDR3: TGCGCCAGCAGCCAAGAGAATACAGGGGTATCCTACGAGCAGTACTTC. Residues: CASSQENTGVSYEQYF.

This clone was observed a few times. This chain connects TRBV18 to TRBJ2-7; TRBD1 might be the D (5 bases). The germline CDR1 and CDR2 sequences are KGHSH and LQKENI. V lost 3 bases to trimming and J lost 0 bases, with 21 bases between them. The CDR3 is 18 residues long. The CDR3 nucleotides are TGTGCCAGCTCACCCCAACCAACAGGCCGAAGGAGCTCCTACGAGCAGTACTTC. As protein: CASSPQPTGRRSSYEQYF.